Below are 22 T cell receptor beta chains sequenced from a single sample in a study of cytomegalovirus exposure and HLA in healthy donors. 60 Vbeta and 13 Jbeta primers were used in PCR. Assay used: immunoSEQ multiplex PCR; TCRdb lists only in-frame clones, some missing. The profile shows almost 200,000 clones, roughly 83% of them singletons. Specimen: PBMCs. These receptors were taken from a male donor in good health and CMV-seropositive.

This clone appeared a single time. The rearrangement joins TRBV30 to TRBJ2-7, with 9 bases identical to TRBD1. The germline CDR1 and CDR2 sequences are GTSNPN and SVGIG (reference sequence). J gave up 6 bases and V 3 bases, and 3 bases lay outside the gene matches. The CDR3 consists of 12 residues. CDR3 nucleotide sequence: TGTGCCTGGAGACCGGACAGGGGCGAGCAGTACTTC. Encoded protein: CAWRPDRGEQYF.

The CDR3 DNA sequence: TGTGCTAGTGGTTTGGGGGTGGGAGGGACTGAAGCTTTCTTT. Amino acids: CASGLGVGGTEAFF. The V and J genes are TRBV12-5 and TRBJ1-1; D call uncertain. The V end was cut by 1 base, the J end by 5 bases, with 11 bases between. The germline CDR1 and CDR2 sequences are LGHNT and FRNRAP. This CDR3 has 14 residues.

The chain employs TRBV6-6 and TRBJ2-1; maybe TRBD1 (6 bases). Trimming removed 5 bases at V and 5 bases at J, with 16 bases between. Germline V gene sequence: CDR1 MNHNY, CDR2 SVGAGI (reference sequence). The CDR3 runs 15 residues. Here the CDR3 DNA reads TGTGCCAGCAGTGACGGACAGTTGGGTAACAATGAGCAGTTCTTC. It is translated as CASSDGQLGNNEQFF.

The chain links TRBV19 to TRBJ2-4, with D possibly matching TRBD2 (5 bases). Trimming pared 5 bases from V and 9 bases from J, leaving 17 bases between. This CDR3 is built from 14 residues. Germline CDR1 and CDR2: LNHDA and SQIVND (reference sequence). The CDR3 sequence: CASSPGLAISIQYF. Written as DNA, the CDR3 is TGTGCCAGTAGTCCAGGACTGGCAATTAGCATTCAGTACTTC. The complete variable domain, with remaining parts taken from reference TRBV19 and TRBJ2-4, reads DGGITQSPKYLFRKEGQNVTLSCEQNLNHDAMYWYRQDPGQGLRLIYYSQIVNDFQKGDIAEGYSVSREKKESFPLTVTSAQKNPTAFYLCASSPGLAISIQYFGAGTRLSVL.

On this clone itself: At one end, the junction sequence differs from germline, possibly due to a read error. The gene calls are TRBV7-9 and TRBJ2-7; no firm D call. This CDR3 has 11 amino acids. Germline CDR1 SEHNR, CDR2 FQNEAQ (reference sequence). The CDR3, as DNA: TGTTCCAGCAGTAAATCCTACGAGCAGTACTTC. Protein sequence: CSSSKSYEQYF. The whole variable domain, filled in from reference TRBV7-9 and TRBJ2-7, reads DTGVSQNPRHKITKRGQNVTFRCDPISEHNRLYWYRQTLGQGPEFLTYFQNEAQLEKSRLLSDRFSAERPKGSFSTLEIQRTEQGDSAMYLCSSSKSYEQYFGPGTRLTVT.

This clone was observed once. The chain uses TRBV7-2 and TRBJ2-7; TRBD1 matches at 10 bases. The CDR3 is made up of 16 amino acids. The germline gives CDR1 SGHTA, CDR2 FQGNSA. Trimming at V came to 1 base and at J to 7 bases, leaving 10 bases not matched to a gene. The CDR3 is CASSLVPGQGNREQYF. In DNA form, the CDR3 reads TGTGCCAGCAGCTTAGTTCCGGGACAGGGGAACAGGGAGCAGTACTTC.

This clone was counted once. The chain couples TRBV28 to TRBJ2-5, with a possible D match to TRBD2 (5 bases). Matching the DNA end better, TRBJ2-7 makes the J call doubtful. The germline V gene encodes CDR1 MDHEN and CDR2 SYDVKM. The CDR3 covers 13 residues. The CDR3 DNA reads TGTGCCAGCAGCCCGCCTGGGAGATACGAGCAGTACTTC. Its translation: CASSPPGRYEQYF.

V is TRBV6-5 and J is TRBJ2-7; weak D call: TRBD2 (6 bases). The J call is uncertain, as TRBJ2-1 better fits the DNA end. The CDR3 consists of 16 residues. Germline V lookup: CDR1 MNHEY, CDR2 SVGAGI. The CDR3 reads CASSYFAGSSYNEQFF. The DNA of the CDR3 is TGTGCCAGCAGTTACTTCGCGGGGAGCTCCTACAATGAGCAGTTCTTC.

CDR3 residues: CASSAGGAWEQYF. In nucleotides, the CDR3 is TGTGCCAGCAGCGCCGGGGGGGCTTGGGAGCAGTACTTC. The chain employs TRBV9 and TRBJ2-7, with TRBD2 matching over 8 bases. Germline V gene lookup returns CDR1 SGDLS and CDR2 YYNGEE. The trim removed 3 bases at V and 7 bases at J, leaving 6 bases unmatched. The CDR3 extends over 13 amino acids.

The chain links TRBV10-3 to TRBJ1-5, with D perhaps TRBD1 (5 bases). The CDR3 has 13 amino acids. The V gene's germline CDR1 is ENHRY and CDR2 SYGVKD. The V end lost 6 bases, the J end lost 5 bases, and 11 bases lay between the germline ends. DNA for the CDR3: TGTGCCATCAGGGGGCCGGGGGATCAGCCCCAGCATTTT. This encodes CAIRGPGDQPQHF.

This chain uses TRBV7-6 with TRBJ1-5; possible D gene TRBD1, 6 bases. The CDR3 totals 15 residues. Germline V CDR1 and CDR2: SGHVS, FNYEAQ. The V end was cut by 4 bases, the J end by 4 bases, with 14 bases between. The CDR3 sequence is CASSSYGQSNQPQHF. The CDR3 nucleotides read TGTGCCAGCAGCTCATACGGACAGTCAAATCAGCCCCAGCATTTT. Based on the CDR3 plus reference TRBV7-6 and TRBJ1-5, the full variable domain is GAGVSQSPRYKVTKRGQDVALRCDPISGHVSLYWYRQALGQGPEFLTYFNYEAQQDKSGLPNDRFSAERPEGSISTLTIQRTEQRDSAMYRCASSSYGQSNQPQHFGDGTRLSIL.

The chain combines TRBV7-3 with TRBJ2-3; TRBD2 aligns across 13 bases. The CDR3 totals 15 residues. V lost 5 bases and J lost 6; bases outside the gene matches: 5. CDR1 is SGHTA, CDR2 FQGTGA, per germline. The CDR3 DNA reads as TGTGCCAGCAGCCGGACTAGCGGGAGTTCCGATACGCAGTATTTT. It is translated as CASSRTSGSSDTQYF.

The chain couples TRBV7-6 to TRBJ1-2; D not resolved. This CDR3 comprises 14 residues. Germline lookup yields CDR1 SGHVS and CDR2 FNYEAQ. Trimming shortened V by 0 bases and J by 6 bases, and 11 bases separated the two germline ends. CDR3 bases: TGTGCCAGCAGCTTAGCGGCCCGAACCCATGGCTACACCTTC. It specifies CASSLAARTHGYTF.

The rearrangement links TRBV4-3 to TRBJ1-2; D is ambiguous. Germline V gene data show CDR1 as LGHNA and CDR2 as YSLEER. V was shortened by 0 bases and J by 1 base, with 6 bases between the two germline ends. The CDR3 extends over 14 amino acids. The CDR3 DNA is TGCGCCAGCAGCCAAGATCTCCTTAACTATGGCTACACCTTC. Protein product: CASSQDLLNYGYTF.

This chain uses TRBV20-1 with TRBJ1-2, with D possibly matching TRBD1 (6 bases). Germline V gene data show CDR1 as DFQATT and CDR2 as SNEGSKA (reference sequence). The CDR3 totals 11 residues. CDR3 residues: CGYRESYGYTF. CDR3 nucleotide sequence: TGCGGCTACAGGGAGAGCTATGGCTACACCTTC.

There are a few counts of this clone. The rearrangement joins TRBV6-5 to TRBJ1-4, with D possibly TRBD1 on 6 matching bases. Trimming cost V 0 bases and J 2 bases, with 10 bases left between them. The CDR3 covers 16 residues. Germline V CDR1 and CDR2: MNHEY, SVGAGI. The chain's CDR3 is CASSYSQGWTNEKLFF. For the CDR3, the DNA is TGTGCCAGCAGTTACTCCCAGGGGTGGACTAATGAAAAACTGTTTTTT.

The V call is TRBV15, the J call TRBJ1-3; D might be TRBD1 (5 bases). The V and J ends lost 4 bases and 4 bases respectively, with 11 bases between them. CDR3 length equals 14 residues. Looked up from germline, CDR1 is LNHNV and CDR2 is YYDKDF (reference sequence). CDR3 sequence (DNA): TGTGCCACCAGCAACGGGGGGGGAGGAAACACCATATATTTT. Its protein is CATSNGGGGNTIYF.

The chain links TRBV28 to TRBJ2-5; TRBD2 might be the D (5 bases). Matching the DNA end better, TRBJ2-7 makes the J call doubtful. Germline CDR1 MDHEN, CDR2 SYDVKM. The CDR3 has 13 amino acids. CDR3 loop: CASSSLGAYEQYF. The CDR3 bases are TGTGCCAGCAGTTCTTTGGGAGCCTACGAGCAGTACTTC.

The chain uses TRBV5-1 and TRBJ2-7; tentatively, D is TRBD1 (5 bases). The germline V gene encodes CDR1 SGHRS and CDR2 YFSETQ. V lost 0 bases and J 5 bases, leaving 9 bases between the germline ends. This CDR3 has 13 residues. The chain's CDR3 is CASSLGGLHEQYF. The DNA for the CDR3 is TGCGCCAGCAGCTTGGGGGGCCTCCACGAGCAGTACTTC. The variable domain in full, completed from reference TRBV5-1 and TRBJ2-7, reads KAGVTQTPRYLIKTRGQQVTLSCSPISGHRSVSWYQQTPGQGLQFLFEYFSETQRNKGNFPGRFSGRQFSNSRSEMNVSTLELGDSALYLCASSLGGLHEQYFGPGTRLTVT.

The V gene is TRBV5-4, the J gene TRBJ2-5; D uncertain. Between the trimmed V and J ends, which lost 0 bases and 2 bases, there was a span of 8 bases. CDR3 length: 14 amino acids. Germline V gene data show CDR1 as SGHNT and CDR2 as YYREEE (reference sequence). This CDR3 reads CASSLGLRQETQYF. CDR3 nucleotides: TGTGCCAGCAGCTTGGGTTTGAGACAAGAGACCCAGTACTTC.

In nucleotides, the CDR3 is TGTGCCAGCAGCTTAAACAGGGGGAGCGGGGAGCTGTTTTTT. Translated: CASSLNRGSGELFF. This sequence joins TRBV11-2 and TRBJ2-2; 8 bases align to TRBD1. V dropped 2 bases and J dropped 7; count of bases not matched to a gene: 3. The CDR3 spans 14 residues. Germline V gives CDR1 SGHAT, CDR2 FQNNGV.

V gene TRBV28 combines with J gene TRBJ2-2, with 7 bases that match TRBD2. With V trimmed by 5 bases and J by 12 bases, 6 bases remained unmatched. Looked up from germline, CDR1 is MDHEN and CDR2 is SYDVKM. The CDR3 has 12 residues. CDR3 sequence: CASSGRVGKLFF. CDR3 DNA: TGTGCCAGCAGTGGGAGGGTAGGGAAGCTGTTTTTT.